These T cell receptor beta chains were read from a single sample in a study of T cell responses to AZD1222 COVID-19 vaccine. Data came from immunoSEQ multiplex PCR; TCRdb stores just in-frame clones and leaves some out. Of just under 20,000 clones listed, less than 90% were seen once; the top ten hold about 15%. This sample comprised peripheral blood, obtained 28 days after the second AZD1222 dose. These receptors originate from an adult who received the AZD1222 COVID-19 vaccine. Each CDR3 is given with its conserved first and last residue. D genes are given only for firm matches. Clone sizes are given selectively: once, few, many, or a class where the clone is expanded.

>-|TRBJ1-1|TRBV5-1|-
CASSGSTGPTEAFF
TGCGCCAGCAGCGGATCGACGGGACCCACTGAAGCTTTCTTT
>-|TRBJ1-2|TRBV6-5|-
CASSYSMLRGTYGYTF
TGTGCCAGCAGTTACTCGATGCTTCGGGGGACCTATGGCTACACCTTC
>TRBD1|TRBJ2-2|TRBV6-5|-
CASTNRGLAGELFF
TGTGCCAGCACCAACAGGGGGCTGGCCGGGGAGCTGTTTTTT
>-|TRBJ1-6|TRBV6-4|-
CASSDTFSYNSPLHF
TGTGCCAGCAGTGACACATTCTCCTATAATTCACCCCTCCACTTT
>-|TRBJ1-1|TRBV10-3|-
CAISLALYTEAFF
TGTGCCATCAGCCTAGCCTTGTACACTGAAGCTTTCTTT
>TRBD1|TRBJ1-1|TRBV6-5|-
CASSPGQGLTEAFF
TGTGCCAGCAGCCCGGGACAGGGGTTAACTGAAGCTTTCTTT
>-|TRBJ2-5|TRBV5-1|once
CASSLASIGTWRRSQETQYF
TGCGCCAGCAGCTTGGCTAGTATCGGGACTTGGCGGAGGAGCCAAGAGACCCAGTACTTC
>TRBD2|TRBJ2-1|TRBV9|-
CASTKREDEQFF
TGTGCCAGCACGAAGCGGGAGGATGAGCAGTTCTTC
>-|TRBJ2-2|TRBV5-4|few
CASSSLSMGELFF
TGTGCCAGCAGCTCTTTAAGTATGGGGGAGCTGTTTTTT
>-|TRBJ2-3|TRBV6-4|-
CASSDSATDTQYF
TGTGCCAGCAGTGACAGTGCGACAGATACGCAGTATTTT
>-|TRBJ1-5|TRBV19|-
CASSNSPLTQPQHF
TGTGCCAGTAGTAATAGCCCTTTAACCCAGCCCCAGCATTTT
>TRBD2|TRBJ2-5|TRBV7-2|once
CASSFSAGGETQYF
TGTGCCAGCAGCTTTTCAGCGGGAGGGGAGACCCAGTACTTC
>-|TRBJ1-1|TRBV13|-
CASSTDKNTEAFF
TGTGCCAGCAGCACAGACAAGAACACTGAAGCTTTCTTT
>TRBD1|TRBJ2-7|TRBV14|-
CASSPLGQRDEQYF
TGTGCCAGCAGCCCCCTGGGACAGAGGGACGAGCAGTACTTC
>TRBD2|TRBJ2-7|TRBV28|-
CASSPPGLVYEQYF
TGTGCCAGCAGCCCACCGGGACTAGTTTACGAGCAGTACTTC
>-|TRBJ2-2|TRBV4-3|-
CASSPPAEGVVTGELFF
TGCGCCAGCAGCCCCCCGGCTGAGGGAGTGGTCACCGGGGAGCTGTTTTTT
>-|TRBJ1-5|TRBV4-1|-
CASSQGSNNQPQHF
TGCGCCAGCAGCCAAGGGTCAAATAATCAGCCCCAGCATTTT
>-|TRBJ1-5|TRBV5-8|-
CASSLGRRSNQPQHF
TGTGCCAGCAGCTTGGGGAGGCGTAGCAATCAGCCCCAGCATTTT
>-|TRBJ2-7|TRBV7-4|-
CASSLGKPYEQYF
TGTGCCAGCAGCTTGGGGAAGCCCTACGAGCAGTACTTC
>-|TRBJ1-2|TRBV18|-
CASSITARVGDGYTF
TGTGCCAGCTCGATCACTGCCAGGGTCGGCGATGGCTACACCTTC
>-|TRBJ1-1|TRBV28|-
CASSPPSTAEAFF
TGTGCCAGCAGTCCCCCCTCTACGGCTGAAGCTTTCTTT
>TRBD1|TRBJ1-2|TRBV29-1|-
CSVEPLQGVNYGYTF
TGCAGCGTTGAACCCCTCCAGGGGGTAAACTATGGCTACACCTTC
>TRBD1|TRBJ1-2|TRBV6-5|-
CASQGAFGYGYTF
TGTGCCAGTCAGGGGGCTTTCGGCTATGGCTACACCTTC
>-|TRBJ2-7|TRBV5-1|few
CASSSSYEQYF
TGCGCCAGCAGCAGCTCCTACGAGCAGTACTTC
>TRBD1|TRBJ2-7|TRBV19|-
CASSLHRGIRDEQYF
TGTGCCAGTAGTCTTCACAGGGGGATTCGCGACGAGCAGTACTTC
>-|TRBJ1-5|TRBV7-9|-
CASSLDSQPQHF
TGTGCCAGCAGCTTAGACAGTCAGCCCCAGCATTTT
>TRBD2|TRBJ2-3|TRBV11-2|-
CASRARLAGINTQYF
TGTGCCAGCAGGGCCCGACTAGCGGGAATAAATACGCAGTATTTT
>-|TRBJ1-5|TRBV5-1|-
CASSLEGVGNQPQHF
TGCGCCAGCAGCTTGGAAGGGGTGGGCAATCAGCCCCAGCATTTT
>TRBD2|TRBJ2-1|TRBV10-3|-
CAISDLASGLSEQFF
TGTGCCATCAGTGACCTTGCTAGCGGCCTGAGCGAGCAGTTCTTC
>-|TRBJ1-4|TRBV30|-
CAWKDVEKLFF
TGTGCCTGGAAAGACGTTGAAAAACTGTTTTTT
>-|TRBJ1-5|TRBV21-1|-
CASRGPNQPQHF
TGTGCCAGCAGGGGGCCAAATCAGCCCCAGCATTTT
>-|TRBJ2-1|TRBV11-2|-
CASSLDVVNEQFF
TGTGCCAGCAGCTTAGATGTAGTCAATGAGCAGTTCTTC
>-|TRBJ2-1|TRBV2|-
CASSEETYNEQFF
TGTGCCAGCAGTGAGGAAACCTACAATGAGCAGTTCTTC
>-|TRBJ2-7|TRBV11-2|-
CASSSIRYYEQYF
TGTGCCAGCAGTTCAATACGGTATTACGAGCAGTACTTC
>TRBD2|TRBJ2-2|TRBV7-6|-
CASSLGTSGRTGELFF
TGTGCCAGCAGCCTAGGGACTAGCGGGAGAACCGGGGAGCTGTTTTTT
>-|TRBJ2-7|TRBV10-3|-
CAISESFSGGSYEQYF
TGTGCCATCAGTGAGTCGTTCTCCGGCGGGTCCTACGAGCAGTACTTC
>-|TRBJ2-7|TRBV5-1|-
CASSLGSDIEQYF
TGCGCCAGCAGCTTGGGATCCGATATAGAGCAGTACTTC
>-|TRBJ1-2|TRBV30|-
CARGEEDYGYTF
TGTGCCCGAGGTGAGGAGGACTATGGCTACACCTTC
>-|TRBJ1-2|TRBV20-1|-
CSGQGNGYTF
TGCAGTGGCCAGGGGAATGGCTACACCTTC
>TRBD1|TRBJ1-4|TRBV4-2|-
CASTRTGEGEKLFF
TGTGCCAGCACCCGGACAGGGGAAGGCGAAAAACTGTTTTTT
>-|TRBJ1-1|TRBV11-2|-
CASSLQAEGPEAFF
TGTGCCAGCAGCTTACAGGCCGAGGGCCCTGAAGCTTTCTTT
>-|TRBJ2-5|TRBV7-8|-
CASSQEVLEAQYF
TGTGCCAGCAGCCAGGAGGTCCTGGAGGCCCAGTACTTC
>-|TRBJ2-3|TRBV5-1|-
CASREGDTDTQYF
TGCGCCAGCAGGGAGGGTGACACAGATACGCAGTATTTT
>-|TRBJ2-6|TRBV6-5|few
CASGSSGANVLTF
TGTGCCAGTGGGAGCTCTGGGGCCAACGTCCTGACTTTC
>-|TRBJ1-1|TRBV14|once
CASSQDTNIRGTEAFF
TGTGCCAGCAGCCAAGACACCAATATCAGGGGCACTGAAGCTTTCTTT